This is a list of T cell receptor beta chains from one sample in a study of cytomegalovirus exposure and HLA in healthy donors. Libraries were prepared by immunoSEQ multiplex PCR; TCRdb keeps only in-frame clonotypes and omits some of them. The sample includes about 250,000 clones, more than 75% of them seen just once. Sequencing input: PBMCs. These receptors were taken from a girl aged 2 to 10 in good health and CMV-seronegative. CDR3s include the opening cysteine and the closing phenylalanine or tryptophan. D genes are given only for firm matches. Size tells how often a clone was seen (once, few, many) or the class of an expanded clone, and some rows leave it out.

>NA|TRBV7-9|NA|TRBJ1-1
TGTGCCAGCCGCAGGAACACTGAAGCTTTCTTT
CASRRNTEAFF
>once|TRBV7-6|TRBD2|TRBJ2-7
TGTGCCAGCAGCTTGGCGGCTTCCGGGACTAGCGTGAGCTCCTACGAGCAGTACTTC
CASSLAASGTSVSSYEQYF
>NA|TRBV5-6|NA|TRBJ1-5
TGTGCCAGCAGCTTGCGTAGCAATCAGCCCCAGCATTTT
CASSLRSNQPQHF
>NA|TRBV21-1|NA|TRBJ2-3
TGTGCCAGCAGAGGGGACAGGGCAGATACGCAGTATTTT
CASRGDRADTQYF
>NA|TRBV6-5|TRBD1|TRBJ2-2
TGTGCCAGCAACAGGGGTAACACCGGGGAGCTGTTTTTT
CASNRGNTGELFF
>NA|TRBV27|NA|TRBJ2-7
TGTGCCAGCAGTGGGAGGTCCTACGAGCAGTACTTC
CASSGRSYEQYF
>NA|TRBV5-6|NA|TRBJ2-7
TGTGCCAGCAGCTTGAAGGGGTACGAGCAGTACTTC
CASSLKGYEQYF
>NA|TRBV2|NA|TRBJ2-7
TGTGCCAGCAGTGTAGGGGTAGGTGGGATCTACGAGCAGTACTTC
CASSVGVGGIYEQYF
>NA|TRBV5-1|NA|TRBJ2-7
TGCGCCAGCAGCCCTAAACCTCCACGGGACAACTCCTACGAGCAGTACTTC
CASSPKPPRDNSYEQYF
>NA|TRBV27|TRBD1|TRBJ1-4
TGTGCCAGCAGTTTGAGGACAGGGATGAATGAAAAACTGTTTTTT
CASSLRTGMNEKLFF
>NA|TRBV5-1|TRBD2|TRBJ2-3
TGCGCCAGCAGCTTGGTTCTGCTAGCGGGGGGCCGTAGCACAGATACGCAGTATTTT
CASSLVLLAGGRSTDTQYF
>NA|TRBV4-2|TRBD1|TRBJ1-6
TGTGCCAGCAGCCTTGGGACAGAAAATTCACCCCTCCACTTT
CASSLGTENSPLHF
>NA|TRBV11-2|NA|TRBJ2-5
TGTGCCAGCAGCTTAGTGGTACCTAGTGGAACGGAGACCCAGTACTTC
CASSLVVPSGTETQYF
>NA|TRBV19|TRBD1|TRBJ1-1
TGTGCCAGTAGCGCAGGGACAGTAAACACTGAAGCTTTCTTT
CASSAGTVNTEAFF
>few|TRBV27|TRBD2|TRBJ2-7
TGTGCCAGCAGTTGGTTAGCGGGGCTCAGCGAGCAGTACTTC
CASSWLAGLSEQYF
>NA|TRBV27|TRBD1|TRBJ2-7
TGTGCCAGCAGTGTCGACAGGGGCTACGAGCAGTACTTC
CASSVDRGYEQYF
>NA|TRBV6-5|NA|TRBJ1-3
TGTGCCAGCAGTTACTCGAGGACACCAGGAAACACCATATATTTT
CASSYSRTPGNTIYF
>NA|TRBV29-1|NA|TRBJ2-2
TGCAGCGTTGAACTACTAGTTACCGGGGAGCTGTTTTTT
CSVELLVTGELFF
>NA|TRBV5-1|TRBD2|TRBJ2-6
TGCGCCAGCAGCTTGTCTGGCGGGAGGGCCTCTGGGGCCAACGTCCTGACTTTC
CASSLSGGRASGANVLTF
>once|TRBV4-1|TRBD2|TRBJ2-7
TGCGCCAGCAGCGGTAGCGGGGGGGCCCAGTCCAACGAGCAGTACTTC
CASSGSGGAQSNEQYF
>NA|TRBV10-3|TRBD2|TRBJ2-5
TGTGCCATCAGTGAGCCATGGGAGGGTGGAGAGACCCAGTACTTC
CAISEPWEGGETQYF
>NA|TRBV5-1|TRBD2|TRBJ2-1
TGCGCCAGCAGCTTGAAGGGCGGGACTAGGGTCAATGAGCAGTTCTTC
CASSLKGGTRVNEQFF
>NA|TRBV18|TRBD1|TRBJ2-1
TGTGCCAGCTCAGTCCGGACAGGAGGCAATGAGCAGTTCTTC
CASSVRTGGNEQFF
>NA|TRBV6-5|NA|TRBJ2-7
TGTGCCAGCAGTTACGAGACAAGCTACGAGCAGTACTTC
CASSYETSYEQYF
>NA|TRBV11-2|NA|TRBJ2-5
TGTGCCAGCAGCCTTAGAGGGGAGACCCAGTACTTC
CASSLRGETQYF
>NA|TRBV2|NA|TRBJ2-1
TGTGCCACCCAGACCTTACTATGGGGGGGCCATCAATTTTACAATGAGCAGTTCTTC
CATQTLLWGGHQFYNEQFF
>NA|TRBV6-1|NA|TRBJ1-5
TGTGCCAGCAGTGAGACTGGCAATCAGCCCCAGCATTTT
CASSETGNQPQHF
>NA|TRBV5-1|TRBD2|TRBJ2-7
TGCGCCAGCAGCTTGGGCGGGAGGGCCGGCGAGCAGTACTTC
CASSLGGRAGEQYF
>NA|TRBV7-8|TRBD1|TRBJ2-2
TGTGCCAGCAGTGGCCGGGACAGGGCGAACACCGGGGAGCTGTTTTTT
CASSGRDRANTGELFF
>NA|TRBV29-1|NA|TRBJ2-3
TGCAGCGTTCAAAGGGTGGGCAGGGTAGATACGCAGTATTTT
CSVQRVGRVDTQYF
>NA|TRBV2|NA|TRBJ1-5
TGTGCCAGCAGTTCAGACAGGACTAGCAATCAGCCCCAGCATTTT
CASSSDRTSNQPQHF
>NA|TRBV5-6|NA|TRBJ1-6
TGTGCCAGCAGCTCGCTTGGACGTAGGGGTAATTCACCCCTCCACTTT
CASSSLGRRGNSPLHF
>NA|TRBV7-9|TRBD2|TRBJ2-5
TGTGCCAGCAGCTTAAAACTAGCGGGAGTAGAGACCCAGTACTTC
CASSLKLAGVETQYF
>NA|TRBV20-1|NA|TRBJ2-6
TGCAGTGCGAGCGGGGCCAACGTCCTGACTTTC
CSASGANVLTF
>NA|TRBV30|NA|TRBJ2-2
TGTGCCCGGACGCTGGGGGCCGACACCGGGGAGCTGTTTTTT
CARTLGADTGELFF
>NA|TRBV6-6|NA|TRBJ1-2
TGTGCCAGCAGGAGGGAAGGAGGCTACACCTTC
CASRREGGYTF
>NA|TRBV27|TRBD1|TRBJ1-6
TGTGCCAGCAGTTTTTGGGGACAGCCTAGGTCACCCCTCCACTTT
CASSFWGQPRSPLHF
>NA|TRBV19|TRBD2|TRBJ2-1
TGTGCCAGTAGTACTTCTAGCGGGAATGAGCAGTTCTTC
CASSTSSGNEQFF
>NA|TRBV28|TRBD1|TRBJ1-2
TGTGCCAGCAGTCCCGCTGGTGGGACAGCCATCGGCTACACCTTC
CASSPAGGTAIGYTF
>NA|TRBV7-9|NA|TRBJ1-2
TGTGCCAGCAGCTCGATAGGACTTACCTATGGCTACACCTTC
CASSSIGLTYGYTF
>NA|TRBV9|NA|TRBJ1-5
TGTGCCAGCAGCGTAGAGGAGGGGCTCAATCAGCCCCAGCATTTT
CASSVEEGLNQPQHF
>NA|TRBV7-9|NA|TRBJ2-5
TGTGCCAGCAGCTCCTGGGGAGAGATACAAGAGACCCAGTACTTC
CASSSWGEIQETQYF
>NA|TRBV2|TRBD2|TRBJ2-7
TGTGCCAGCATCGGACTAGCGCGTTACGAGCAGTACTTC
CASIGLARYEQYF
>once|TRBV5-6|TRBD1|TRBJ1-2
TGTGCCAGCAGCGGGGGACAGGCCCATGGCTACACCTTC
CASSGGQAHGYTF
>NA|TRBV2|TRBD2|TRBJ2-2
TGTGCCAGCAGTGCCCGCGAGGGCGGGGGCGGGGAGCTGTTTTTT
CASSAREGGGGELFF
>once|TRBV7-9|NA|TRBJ2-7
TGTGCCAGCAGCTTAGCAATCACAGGGACCCGCGAGCAGTACTTC
CASSLAITGTREQYF
>NA|TRBV19|NA|TRBJ1-1
TGTGCCAGTAACTACCAGGGGCGAGGCACTGAAGCTTTCTTT
CASNYQGRGTEAFF